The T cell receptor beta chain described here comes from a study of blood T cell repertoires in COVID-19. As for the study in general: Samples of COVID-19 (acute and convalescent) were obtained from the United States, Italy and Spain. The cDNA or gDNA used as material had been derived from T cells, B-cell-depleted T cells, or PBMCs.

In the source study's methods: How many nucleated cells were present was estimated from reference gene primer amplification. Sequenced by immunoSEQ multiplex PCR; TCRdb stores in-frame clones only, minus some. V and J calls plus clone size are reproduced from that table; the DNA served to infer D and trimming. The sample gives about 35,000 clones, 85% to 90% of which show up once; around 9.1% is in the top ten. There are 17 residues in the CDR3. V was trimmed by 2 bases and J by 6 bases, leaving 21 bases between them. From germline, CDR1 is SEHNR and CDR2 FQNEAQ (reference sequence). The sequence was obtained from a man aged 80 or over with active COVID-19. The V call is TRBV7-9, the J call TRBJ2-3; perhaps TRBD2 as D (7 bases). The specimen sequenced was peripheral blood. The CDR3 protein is CASSLRSGRGAGDTQYF. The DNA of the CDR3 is TGTGCCAGCAGCTTACGGTCAGGTCGGGGGGCCGGGGATACGCAGTATTTT.